This TCR beta chain was retrieved from a study of identical twins (dated by TCRdb to 2015 to 2016). About the investigation overall: To test whether fetal clonotypes persist, this study deep-sequenced TCR alpha and beta repertoires from monozygotic twins, from unrelated adults of various ages, and from cord blood. To rule out contamination, the twin experiments were replicated at different times with different library preparation protocols. The research as a whole found: In beta out-of-frame sequences, excess twin sharing was weaker, because having fewer shared sequences lowered the signal-to-noise ratio. In monozygotic twins, out-of-frame TCR alpha sharing was systematically underestimated by recombination models, although the models agreed with sharing between unrelated individuals. Conclusions relied on cross-sectional statistical analysis, since the same donors could not be followed over many years. Invariant T cells such as MAIT and iNKT could partly confound zero-insertion analyses, though diverse VJ usage argued against this for most clonotypes. Abundant cord blood beta clonotypes had fewer insertions, young adult naive repertoires showed a similar but weaker trend, and memory repertoires showed no such trend. Compared with coincidental sharing between unrelated individuals, an excess of low generation-probability sequences was observed among out-of-frame TCR alpha sequences shared between twins.

Library construction relied on 5' RACE. Sequenced using an Illumina HiSeq 2000. A universal primer binding site was introduced by template switching, and a unique molecular identifier was present in the final cDNA, enabling accurate counting of TCR cDNA molecules. Specific primers in the conserved constant-segment region were used to synthesize first-strand cDNA for TCR alpha and beta chains. To control for contamination, each cDNA library was double barcoded with a SMART-Mk sample barcode plus Illumina barcodes. TruSeq adapter sequences, together with Illumina sample barcodes, were added in two successive PCR steps. TCR alpha and beta cDNA libraries were sequenced on the Illumina HiSeq platform with custom primers. The published analysis was carried out like this. Unique molecular identifiers were extracted from raw reads with MiGEC, and CDR3 positions were determined with MiXCR. Recombination models were inferred per individual with the repgenHMM and IGoR tools using an EM algorithm. The tcR package in R was used for shared clonotype analysis, with sharing normalized by the product of cloneset sizes. Out-of-frame nonproductive sequences were analyzed to study raw recombination free of thymic and clonal selection effects. TCRdb reprocessed the public reads (quality trimming at Q25 with fastp, clone calling with MiXCR) and kept in-frame beta chains. Entries are consolidated by CDR3 protein sequence, retaining the most common genes and DNA. What appears here as the V and J calls and clone size reflects TCRdb's work, not the paper's. The sample contains 1.5 million to 2 million distinct CDR3 sequences, around 33% of them found a single time. The biggest ten clones account for 0.25% to 0.3% of the sample.

Inclusive of the bounding cysteine and phenylalanine, the CDR3 is 16 residues long. The DNA shown is the 48-base CDR3, in frame from base 1. At the junction V is shortened by 7 bases and J by 5 bases; bases outside the gene matches: 14. CDR1 and CDR2, per the germline V gene (reference sequence), are LNHNV and YYDKDF. Only healthy Caucasian donors were included. Of note for this clonotype: Its antigen remains undetermined. The input lacks base qualities; no much larger clone sits a single base away.

The sequenced material came from cord blood. The sequence derives from a newborn girl in good health. Recombination linked TRBV15 to TRBJ2-1; 7 of the junction bases match TRBD2. The sequenced DNA: TGTGCCACCAAATCGGGGGAGGGCCTTCCCCACAATGAGCAGTTCTTC. Its translation reads: CATKSGEGLPHNEQFF.